This T cell receptor beta chain was identified during a study of graft-versus-host responses after intestinal transplantation. Looking at the study overall: Every one of the recipients received anti-thymocyte globulin induction and afterwards took tacrolimus and steroids for about 3 years. Overall study findings and caveats: Allograft clonal ratios (graft-versus-host to host-versus-graft) were high in patients who had graft-donor T cell macrochimerism. GvH clones occurred in recipient marrow; some first appeared in ileum or blood.

Turning to this clone: Antigen specificity is unknown.

Profiling relied on immunoSEQ multiplex PCR, and the TCRdb table lists in-frame clones only, not all of them. The repertoire holds under 75,000 clones, with 89% as singletons. Grafts had their tissue processed, releasing intraepithelial and lamina propria lymphocytes. The TCR was taken from a human patient who received an intestinal transplant, so some T cells may come from the graft donor. Sequenced material: ileum tissue, taken approximately 56 weeks after transplant.

CDR3 in DNA: TGTGCCAGCAGCCAAGAAATGTTCCGGACGAGAGAGACCCAGTACTTC. Encoded protein: CASSQEMFRTRETQYF. The chain employs TRBV4-2 and TRBJ2-5; D is unclear. The CDR3 length is 16 residues. Germline V CDR1 and CDR2: LGHNA, YNFKEQ. With 0 bases removed from V and 4 bases from J, the gap between germline ends came to 15 bases.